The 8 T cell receptor beta chains below come from one sample, sequenced in a study of blood T cell repertoires in COVID-19 (dated by TCRdb to about 2020). To prepare the library, the immunoSEQ multiplex PCR assay was applied. This immuneACCESS table, as held by TCRdb, lists in-frame sequences with V and J called but not all clones. Of the missing ones, under half trace to an unresolved V gene in checked studies; the others have no known cause. The sample data list 250,000 or so clones, and approximately 90% of these were observed just once. The top ten clones comprise roughly 2.7% of the sample. Sequencing was done on a sample of peripheral blood. These receptor sequences come from a man aged 25-45 years with COVID-19, enrolled during active disease.

J is TRBJ2-1 and V is TRBV29-1; D is unclear. This CDR3 is 12 amino acids long. Germline-derived CDR1 and CDR2 are SQVTM and ANQGSEA. The ends were cut back, 3 bases at V and 6 bases at J, with 9 bases in the middle. The CDR3 loop reads CSVDIVFNEQFF. The DNA for the CDR3 is TGCAGCGTTGATATCGTATTCAATGAGCAGTTCTTC.

CDR3 sequence: CASSVYSTSSYNSPLHF. The CDR3 coding sequence is TGTGCCAGCAGCGTATACTCTACGAGCTCCTATAATTCACCCCTCCACTTT. The V and J genes are TRBV9 and TRBJ1-6; D uncertain. Germline loops: CDR1 SGDLS, CDR2 YYNGEE. This CDR3 contains 17 residues. V lost 1 base and J lost 0, with 11 bases in between.

This clone came up once. The genes are TRBV19 and TRBJ1-2; 11 positions match TRBD1. The V gene's germline CDR1 is LNHDA and CDR2 SQIVND (reference sequence). J gave up 7 bases and V 7 bases, and 5 bases lay outside the gene matches. The CDR3 extends over 13 amino acids. CDR3 loop: CASIRTGGSGYTF. DNA for the CDR3: TGTGCCAGTATCCGGACAGGGGGCTCTGGCTACACCTTC.

This chain uses TRBV7-3 with TRBJ2-1; 7 nucleotides line up with TRBD1. V lost 5 bases, J lost 4 bases, and 8 bases stayed unmatched. The CDR3 is 15 amino acids. Germline values: CDR1 SGHTA, CDR2 FQGTGA. CDR3 sequence reads: CASSPGQSPYNEQFF. The DNA for the CDR3 is TGTGCCAGCAGCCCGGGACAGAGCCCTTACAATGAGCAGTTCTTC.

The chain is built from TRBV13 and TRBJ1-1; TRBD1 is a possible D gene (5 bases). The CDR3 has 14 amino acids. V was cut by 2 bases and J by 6 bases, with 13 bases left in between. Per germline, CDR1 PRHDT and CDR2 FYEKMQ (reference sequence). In nucleotides, the CDR3 is TGTGCCAGCAGCTTACACACCCAGGGATCTGAAGCTTTCTTT. This encodes CASSLHTQGSEAFF.

The V gene is TRBV4-3, the J gene TRBJ1-5, with a weak D call TRBD1 (5 bases). The CDR3 totals 15 residues. CDR1 is LGHNA, CDR2 YSLEER, per germline. V lost 1 base to trimming and J lost 0 bases, with 7 bases between them. The CDR3 sequence is CASSQARVSNQPQHF. The DNA for the CDR3 is TGCGCCAGCAGCCAAGCCAGGGTTAGCAATCAGCCCCAGCATTTT.

This clone is a singleton in its sample. V is TRBV5-6 and J is TRBJ2-2, with TRBD2 matching 12 bases. The CDR3 contains 17 residues. V shed 4 bases and J 2 bases; nucleotides not matched to a gene: 6. Per the germline V gene, CDR1 is SGHDT and CDR2 is YYEEEE. CDR3 sequence: CASSPRTSGVNTGELFF. CDR3 DNA sequence: TGTGCCAGCAGCCCGAGGACTAGCGGGGTCAACACCGGGGAGCTGTTTTTT.

The gene calls are TRBV6-6 and TRBJ1-2; 8 nucleotides agree with TRBD1. The CDR3 consists of 13 residues. V shed 11 bases, J shed 4 bases, and the junction held 9 bases outside the gene matches. In germline, CDR1 is MNHNY, CDR2 SVGAGI (reference sequence). CDR3 in DNA: TGTGCCGGGAACGACAGGGGTGGCTATGGCTACACCTTC. Residues: CAGNDRGGYGYTF.